These 24 T cell receptor beta chains were sequenced from one sample in a study of vaccination effects on CD4 cells after COVID-19. Here immunoSEQ multiplex PCR was the method, and the copy in TCRdb shows in-frame clones only, minus some. The sample carries 20,000 to 30,000 clones, around 79% recorded once. The antigens these receptors bind are not known. Expansion of antigen-specific CD4+ T cells with viral peptide pools was carried out by the ViraFEST assay before sequencing. Cells that had been cultured for roughly 9 days were the source of isolated CD4+ T cells. The person was diagnosed with PCR-confirmed SARS-CoV-2 infection between March and December 2020. Here the sequenced sample was CD4+ T cells from PBMCs cultured with HCoV-NL63 spike peptides, taken before COVID-19 vaccination. Receptor source: a human donor who had a prior SARS-CoV-2 infection.

This clone has a handful of counts. This sequence joins TRBV2 and TRBJ2-7; D may be TRBD1 (6 bases). This CDR3 is 14 amino acids long. Germline lookup yields CDR1 SNHLY and CDR2 FYNNEI. V lost 6 bases and J 7 bases, leaving 19 bases between the germline ends. CDR3 nucleotide sequence: TGTGCCAGCAGCTGGGTAACAGGGAGTGGGGAGCAGTACTTC. It encodes CASSWVTGSGEQYF.

The chain is built from TRBV16 and TRBJ1-2; D gene ambiguous. Trimming removed 8 bases from V and 8 bases from J, with 21 bases in between. This CDR3 spans 14 amino acids. CDR1 is KGHSY and CDR2 is FQNENV in the germline V gene. The DNA for the CDR3 is TGTGCCAGCTCCGTGATCCTCCCCGAAGGAGGCTACACCTTC. Protein: CASSVILPEGGYTF. Full variable domain (outside the CDR3, taken from reference TRBV16 and TRBJ1-2): GEEVAQTPKHLVRGEGQKAKLYCAPIKGHSYVFWYQQVLKNEFKFLISFQNENVFDETGMPKERFSAKCLPNSPCSLEIQATKLEDSAVYFCASSVILPEGGYTFGSGTRLTVV.

The chain links TRBV5-1 to TRBJ2-3; 8 bases line up with TRBD2. J was trimmed by 2 bases and V by 5 bases; bases with no gene match: 4. The CDR3 runs 14 residues. From germline, CDR1 is SGHRS and CDR2 YFSETQ. The CDR3 sequence is CASSRGGDTDTQYF. DNA for the CDR3: TGCGCCAGCAGTCGGGGGGGGGACACAGATACGCAGTATTTT.

This rearrangement joins TRBV3-1 (or the pseudogene TRBV3-2) to TRBJ1-1, with 7 bases that match TRBD1. The CDR3 is 15 amino acids. V dropped 4 bases and J dropped 1; count of bases not matched to a gene: 6. Germline loops: CDR1 LGHDT, CDR2 YNNKEL (reference sequence). The CDR3 DNA follows: TGTGCCAGCAGCCCTCGGGACAGCCCGAACACTGAAGCTTTCTTT. Encoded protein: CASSPRDSPNTEAFF.

The CDR3 DNA follows: TGTGCCAGCAGCCCAAACCGGGGACCTGTGGAGCAGTACTTC. Amino acid sequence: CASSPNRGPVEQYF. V usage is TRBV7-2 and J usage is TRBJ2-7; D is perhaps TRBD1 or TRBD2 (5 bases each). The CDR3 is made up of 14 amino acids. Germline V gene data show CDR1 as SGHTA and CDR2 as FQGNSA. The V gene lost 5 bases and the J gene lost 7 bases, with 18 bases spanning the gap.

This clone was counted between two and nine times. The V call is TRBV7-9, the J call TRBJ1-4, with TRBD1 matching 10 bases. Germline assignment: CDR1 SEHNR and CDR2 FQNEAQ (reference sequence). V shed 2 bases, J shed 6 bases, and the junction held 3 bases outside the gene matches. The CDR3 has 15 residues. CDR3 sequence reads: CASSLFGTGDEKLFF. CDR3 coding DNA: TGTGCCAGCAGCTTATTTGGGACAGGGGATGAAAAACTGTTTTTT.

This chain connects TRBV6-5 to TRBJ2-1; tentatively, D is TRBD2 (5 bases). The CDR3 has 16 amino acids. With 1 base removed from V and 6 bases from J, the gap between germline ends came to 16 bases. The germline gives CDR1 MNHEY, CDR2 SVGAGI. The CDR3 is CASSYFRGRSRNEQFF. The CDR3 DNA reads as TGTGCCAGCAGTTACTTCCGGGGTCGTTCTCGCAATGAGCAGTTCTTC.

This clone has only a few counts. The chain has TRBV19 and TRBJ2-5; D is perhaps TRBD1 or TRBD2 (6 bases each). V gave up 10 bases and J gave up 5 bases, with 14 bases separating them. The CDR3 has 12 amino acids. Germline CDR1 and CDR2: LNHDA and SQIVND (reference sequence). CDR3 sequence (DNA): TGTGCCACCCGACAGGCGGGGGAGACCCAGTACTTC. Translated, it gives CATRQAGETQYF.

The chain joins TRBV25-1 to TRBJ1-4; the match to TRBD1 covers 7 bases. Trimming at V came to 5 bases and at J to 8 bases, leaving 11 bases not matched to a gene. The CDR3 spans 15 residues. The V gene's germline CDR1 is MGHDK and CDR2 SYGVNS. The CDR3 DNA reads as TGTGCCAGCAGTCCCCAGACAGGGAATGGGGAAAAACTGTTTTTT. Protein sequence: CASSPQTGNGEKLFF.

This chain connects TRBV30 to TRBJ2-6; D not resolved. This CDR3 region has 15 residues. Trimming pared 4 bases from V and 0 bases from J, leaving 10 bases between. Germline loops: CDR1 GTSNPN, CDR2 SVGIG (reference sequence). In nucleotides, the CDR3 is TGTGCCTGGAAAGGACGAAACTCTGGGGCCAACGTCCTGACTTTC. Translated: CAWKGRNSGANVLTF.

The genes are TRBV6-4 and TRBJ1-1; D is undetermined. Trimming left V 9 bases short and J 6 bases short, with 17 bases between. The CDR3 runs to 13 residues. CDR1 MRHNA and CDR2 SNTAGT come from the germline V gene. The CDR3 bases are TGTGCCAGGACTGAACGAAGACACGCTGAAGCTTTCTTT. Translated, it gives CARTERRHAEAFF.

The chain is built from TRBV7-9 and TRBJ2-7; 9 bases match TRBD1. V was pared by 4 bases and J by 4 bases, with 11 bases of the junction left unmatched. The CDR3 sequence is 16 residues long. Germline V gives CDR1 SEHNR, CDR2 FQNEAQ (reference sequence). CDR3 residues: CASSSGPQTGGYEQYF. CDR3 bases: TGTGCCAGCAGCTCAGGCCCCCAGACAGGGGGTTACGAGCAGTACTTC.

The chain joins TRBV10-3 to TRBJ2-2; 7 nucleotides line up with TRBD2. Germline CDR1 reads ENHRY; CDR2 reads SYGVKD. J lost 1 base, V lost 3 bases, and 5 bases had no gene match. The CDR3 has 16 residues. CDR3 sequence (DNA): TGTGCCATCAGTGATCGAGCGGGGATGAACACCGGGGAGCTGTTTTTT. Translated: CAISDRAGMNTGELFF.

In this sample, this clone turned up a few times. This chain joins TRBV7-2 and TRBJ2-7, with 10 bases identical to TRBD2. Germline CDR1 SGHTA, CDR2 FQGNSA. This CDR3 is 16 amino acids long. The J segment lost 2 bases and the V segment lost 0 bases, leaving 4 bases of the junction unmatched. CDR3 sequence: CASSLASGGTTYEQYF. DNA of the CDR3: TGTGCCAGCAGCTTAGCTAGCGGGGGGACTACCTACGAGCAGTACTTC.

V gene TRBV6-6 combines with J gene TRBJ2-1; 8 nucleotides match TRBD2. The V segment lost 6 bases and the J segment 5 bases; nucleotides outside the gene matches: 12. Germline CDR1 reads MNHNY; CDR2 reads SVGAGI (reference sequence). The CDR3 length is 16 residues. The CDR3 loop reads CASSGAGGRTHNEQFF. The CDR3 coding sequence is TGTGCCAGCAGCGGGGCGGGCGGGAGGACCCACAATGAGCAGTTCTTC.

The CDR3 spells CAISGGGGASSYNEQFF. The DNA for the CDR3 is TGTGCCATCAGTGGGGGGGGCGGCGCGAGCTCCTACAATGAGCAGTTCTTC. V gene TRBV10-3 combines with J gene TRBJ2-1; D is possibly TRBD2 (7 bases). The V gene lost 4 bases and the J gene lost 0 bases, with 16 bases spanning the gap. Germline CDR1 is ENHRY and CDR2 is SYGVKD. The CDR3 runs to 17 residues.

The V and J genes are TRBV9 and TRBJ2-5; TRBD2 matches 11 bases. CDR3 length: 18 amino acids. V dropped 3 bases and J dropped 0; count of bases not matched to a gene: 10. CDR1 is SGDLS, CDR2 YYNGEE, per germline. This CDR3 is CASSETGTSGDNQETQYF. The DNA for the CDR3 is TGTGCCAGCAGCGAGACCGGGACTAGCGGAGACAACCAAGAGACCCAGTACTTC.

This rearrangement joins TRBV12-3 or TRBV12-4 to TRBJ1-2; perhaps TRBD1 as D (5 bases). The germline V and J ends were trimmed by 3 bases and 7 bases, with 9 bases remaining between them. The CDR3 covers 12 residues. In DNA, the CDR3 is TGTGCCAGCAGTTTTCGGGGGATTGGCTACACCTTC. Translated, it gives CASSFRGIGYTF.

V is TRBV12-5 and J is TRBJ2-2; unclear D gene. CDR1 and CDR2 from the germline V gene are LGHNT and FRNRAP. Deletions cut 7 bases from V and 0 bases from J, with 9 bases between. This CDR3 contains 14 residues. CDR3 nucleotide sequence: TGTGCTAGTGCGACCCTTCCGAACACCGGGGAGCTGTTTTTT. As protein: CASATLPNTGELFF.

This clone appeared a few times. The chain uses TRBV7-9 and TRBJ2-1; 10 bases align to TRBD2. Looked up from germline, CDR1 is SEHNR and CDR2 is FQNEAQ (reference sequence). Trimming took 0 bases from V and 2 from J; bases not matched to a gene: 1. CDR3 length: 16 amino acids. The CDR3 is CASSLALAGTYNEQFF. The CDR3 coding sequence is TGTGCCAGCAGCTTAGCACTAGCGGGGACCTACAATGAGCAGTTCTTC.

The chain recombines TRBV7-2 with TRBJ1-6; no reliable D call. V lost 2 bases to trimming and J lost 8 bases, with 7 bases between them. Germline lookup yields CDR1 SGHTA and CDR2 FQGNSA. This CDR3 comprises 13 residues. The CDR3: CASSLIHDSPLHF. The CDR3 DNA sequence: TGTGCCAGCAGCTTAATTCACGATTCACCCCTCCACTTT.

The gene calls are TRBV1 and TRBJ2-1; the table's TRBD2 call for D was not verified on the DNA. TRBV1 is an annotated pseudogene. The CDR3 is 17 residues long. The CDR3 DNA is TGCACCAGCAGCCAAGATAATCTAGCGGGGGTCTACAATGAGCAGTTCTTC. This translates into CTSSQDNLAGVYNEQFF.

This chain joins TRBV5-1 and TRBJ2-7; D assignment may be TRBD1 or TRBD2 (5 bases each). CDR1 is SGHRS, CDR2 YFSETQ, per germline. The ends were cut back, 4 bases at V and 3 bases at J, with 11 bases in the middle. This CDR3 comprises 13 residues. The CDR3, as DNA: TGCGCCAGCAGCCCGGGACCAAACTACGAGCAGTACTTC. Translated, it gives CASSPGPNYEQYF.

The rearrangement uses TRBV7-8 and TRBJ1-5, with TRBD1 as a possible D gene (6 bases). V was pared by 0 bases and J by 2 bases, with 8 bases between. This CDR3 has 15 amino acids. CDR1 and CDR2 from the germline V gene are SGHVS and FQNEAQ. In DNA, the CDR3 is TGTGCCAGCAGCTTAGCGGGGGGCGGCAATCAGCCCCAGCATTTT. It translates to CASSLAGGGNQPQHF.